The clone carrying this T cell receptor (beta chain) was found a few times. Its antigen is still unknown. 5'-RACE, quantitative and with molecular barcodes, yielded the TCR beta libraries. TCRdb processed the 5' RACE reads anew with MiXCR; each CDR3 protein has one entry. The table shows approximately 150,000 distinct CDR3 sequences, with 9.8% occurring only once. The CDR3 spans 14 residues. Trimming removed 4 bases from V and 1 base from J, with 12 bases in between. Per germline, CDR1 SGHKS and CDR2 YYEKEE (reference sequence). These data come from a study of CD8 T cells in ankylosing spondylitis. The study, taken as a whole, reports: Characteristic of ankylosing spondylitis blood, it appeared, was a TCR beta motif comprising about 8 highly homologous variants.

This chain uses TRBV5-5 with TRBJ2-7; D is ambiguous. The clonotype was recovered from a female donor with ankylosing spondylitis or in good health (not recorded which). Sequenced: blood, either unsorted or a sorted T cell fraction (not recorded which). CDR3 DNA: TGTGCCAGCAGCCACCGGGCCCCATCCTACGAGCAGTACTTC. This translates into CASSHRAPSYEQYF.